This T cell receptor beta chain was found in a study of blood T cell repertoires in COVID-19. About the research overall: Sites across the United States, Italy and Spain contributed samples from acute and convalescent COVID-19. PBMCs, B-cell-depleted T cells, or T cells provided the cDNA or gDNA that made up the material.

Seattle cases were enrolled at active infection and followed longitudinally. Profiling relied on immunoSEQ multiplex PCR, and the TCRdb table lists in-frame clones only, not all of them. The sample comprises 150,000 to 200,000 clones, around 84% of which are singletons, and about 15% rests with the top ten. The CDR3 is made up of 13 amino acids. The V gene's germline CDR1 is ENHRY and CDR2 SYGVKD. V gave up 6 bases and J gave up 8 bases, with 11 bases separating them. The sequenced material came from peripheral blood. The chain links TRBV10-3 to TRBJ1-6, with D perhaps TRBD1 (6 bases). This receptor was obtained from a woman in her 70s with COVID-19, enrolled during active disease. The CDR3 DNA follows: TGTGCCATCAGAGGGGGAAGGGATTCACCCCTCCACTTT. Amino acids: CAIRGGRDSPLHF.